Below are 30 T cell receptor beta chains sequenced from a single sample in a study of human T cells and chemical hapten exposure. TCRdb reprocessed the RACE reads via MiXCR and lists one record per CDR3 protein. The sample includes 180,000 or so distinct CDR3 sequences, about 20% of them seen just once. As for time point: patch test 1, 2 weeks after DPC sensitization. Noted treatment: therapeutic diphenylcyclopropenone sensitization with weekly scalp DPC. The sample in question was whole blood, obtained in connection with sensitization to the hapten diphenylcyclopropenone (DPC). Every receptor here comes from a woman between 50 and 59 years old with alopecia areata. Some clones in this sample may be carry-over from other donors' samples.

Ten or more counts support this clonotype. The genes are TRBV20-1 and TRBJ1-4, with TRBD1 identical over 7 bases. This CDR3 comprises 14 residues. The germline gives CDR1 DFQATT, CDR2 SNEGSKA (reference sequence). The V and J ends lost 6 bases and 13 bases, in that order; junction bases with no gene match: 17. The CDR3 loop reads CSAKSEGGLGRLFF. In DNA form, the CDR3 reads TGCAGTGCAAAATCGGAAGGGGGCCTCGGTAGACTGTTTTTT.

The CDR3 DNA follows: TGCAGTGCTTTAGACCGGAGTAGCACAGATACGCAGTATTTT. Translated: CSALDRSSTDTQYF. The J gene is TRBJ2-3, the V gene TRBV20-1, with D unclear. The germline CDR1 and CDR2 sequences are DFQATT and SNEGSKA (reference sequence). This CDR3 comprises 14 residues. V was pared by 5 bases and J by 0 bases, with 12 bases between.

This clonotype was detected only a few times. Here the CDR3 reads CASSWRGQGQETQYF. The CDR3 bases are TGTGCCAGCAGCTGGCGGGGACAAGGACAAGAGACCCAGTACTTC. The chain joins TRBV7-6 to TRBJ2-5, with D perhaps assigned TRBD1 or TRBD2 (6 bases each). The CDR3 is made up of 15 amino acids. CDR1 SGHVS and CDR2 FNYEAQ come from the germline V gene. V lost 4 bases and J 2 bases, leaving 14 bases between the germline ends.

This clonotype was picked up a small number of times. The chain links TRBV5-1 to TRBJ1-2, with a weak D call TRBD1 (6 bases). CDR1 is SGHRS and CDR2 is YFSETQ in the germline V gene. The CDR3 length is 13 residues. V dropped 0 bases and J dropped 6 bases, with 9 bases sitting between them. CDR3 in amino acids: CASSLVGANGYTF. CDR3 coding DNA: TGCGCCAGCAGCTTGGTGGGGGCAAATGGCTACACCTTC. Full variable domain (outside the CDR3, taken from reference TRBV5-1 and TRBJ1-2): KAGVTQTPRYLIKTRGQQVTLSCSPISGHRSVSWYQQTPGQGLQFLFEYFSETQRNKGNFPGRFSGRQFSNSRSEMNVSTLELGDSALYLCASSLVGANGYTFGSGTRLTVV.

This rearrangement joins TRBV5-5 to TRBJ2-2, with TRBD1 matching over 8 bases. The CDR3 has 14 amino acids. The J segment lost 5 bases and the V segment lost 7 bases, leaving 7 bases of the junction unmatched. Per germline, CDR1 SGHKS and CDR2 YYEKEE (reference sequence). The CDR3 bases are TGTGCCAGCGGTCGACAGGGGAGAACCGGGGAGCTGTTTTTT. Its protein is CASGRQGRTGELFF.

This chain uses TRBV12-3 or TRBV12-4 with TRBJ1-2; 7 bases line up with TRBD1. CDR3 length equals 14 residues. V trimming: 3 bases; J trimming: 4 bases; junction bases outside the gene matches: 5. This CDR3 reads CASSLDGTVYGYTF. CDR3 DNA: TGTGCCAGCAGTTTGGATGGGACAGTCTATGGCTACACCTTC.

This clonotype was observed at least ten times. The chain combines TRBV6-2 or TRBV6-3 with TRBJ2-5; D tentatively fits TRBD1 or TRBD2 (5 bases each). The CDR3 runs to 14 residues. Trimming removed 7 bases from V and 7 bases from J, with 19 bases in between. Germline values: CDR1 MNHEY, CDR2 SVGEGT. CDR3 protein: CASMKAEPRGTQYF. CDR3 in DNA: TGTGCCAGCATGAAAGCGGAGCCAAGGGGGACCCAGTACTTC.

V usage is TRBV27 and J usage is TRBJ2-1; 9 bases line up with TRBD2. Unmatched junction bases numbered 3, after V lost 8 bases and J lost 7 bases. The CDR3 has 12 residues. CDR1 and CDR2 from the germline V gene are MNHEY and SMNVEV (reference sequence). The CDR3, as DNA: TGTGCCAGCTATAGCGGGGGTAATGAGCAGTTCTTC. Its translation: CASYSGGNEQFF.

This chain connects TRBV5-6 to TRBJ2-5; possibly TRBD2 for D (5 bases). The CDR3 spans 12 residues. The V and J ends lost 3 bases and 3 bases respectively, with 6 bases between them. In germline, CDR1 is SGHDT, CDR2 YYEEEE. CDR3: CASSSGEETQYF. CDR3 nucleotides: TGTGCCAGCAGCTCCGGGGAAGAGACCCAGTACTTC.

This clonotype showed up just once. This rearrangement joins TRBV27 to TRBJ1-1, with TRBD1 matching 9 bases. Per the germline V gene, CDR1 is MNHEY and CDR2 is SMNVEV (reference sequence). After removal of 7 bases from V and 0 bases from J, the junction contained 12 bases not matched to a gene. CDR3 length equals 17 residues. The CDR3 here is CASTPSGTGPMNTEAFF. The CDR3 DNA is TGTGCCAGCACCCCTTCCGGGACAGGGCCCATGAACACTGAAGCTTTCTTT.

V gene TRBV4-1 combines with J gene TRBJ2-1; 8 nucleotides line up with TRBD1. Trimming took 4 bases from V and 6 from J; bases not matched to a gene: 5. From germline, CDR1 is MGHRA and CDR2 YSYEKL. The CDR3 loop spans 14 amino acids. The CDR3 is CASSLATGANEQFF. CDR3 coding DNA: TGCGCCAGCAGCCTCGCGACAGGGGCCAATGAGCAGTTCTTC.

This clonotype was found a few times. This sequence joins TRBV29-1 and TRBJ2-3; 7 nucleotides agree with TRBD1. This CDR3 spans 13 amino acids. Germline values: CDR1 SQVTM, CDR2 ANQGSEA. V lost 6 bases, J lost 4 bases, and 7 bases stayed unmatched. The CDR3 loop reads CSVAWTGSDTQYF. The DNA of the CDR3 is TGCAGCGTCGCTTGGACAGGATCAGATACGCAGTATTTT.

This clonotype was recorded a few times. The rearrangement links TRBV27 to TRBJ1-1, with a tentative D call TRBD1 (6 bases). The CDR3 is 14 amino acids. With 6 bases removed from V and 8 bases from J, the gap between germline ends came to 19 bases. Germline loops: CDR1 MNHEY, CDR2 SMNVEV (reference sequence). The CDR3 bases are TGTGCCAGCAGAGAACAGGGTGGGGAAATGGAAGCTTTCTTT. It is translated as CASREQGGEMEAFF.

This chain connects TRBV3-1 to TRBJ2-7; 8 bases match TRBD2. CDR3 size: 16 residues. The trim removed 4 bases at V and 3 bases at J, leaving 11 bases unmatched. Germline V gene data show CDR1 as LGHDT and CDR2 as YNNKEL (reference sequence). Written as DNA, the CDR3 is TGTGCCAGCAGCCCTCCCGGGGCGGGAGGACTCTACGAGCAGTACTTC. Translated: CASSPPGAGGLYEQYF.

The CDR3 region is CASSVGQGDGYTF. CDR3 DNA: TGCGCCAGCAGCGTCGGACAGGGAGACGGCTACACCTTC. This sequence joins TRBV5-1 and TRBJ1-2, with 8 nucleotides matching TRBD1. Trimming removed 4 bases from V and 8 bases from J; junction bases left unmatched: 7. This CDR3 has 13 amino acids. Germline V gene sequence: CDR1 SGHRS, CDR2 YFSETQ.

This clonotype turned up a few times. This rearrangement joins TRBV5-1 to TRBJ2-2; 9 bases align to TRBD2. CDR3 length equals 18 residues. V lost 1 base, J lost 6 bases, and 13 bases stayed unmatched. From germline, CDR1 is SGHRS and CDR2 YFSETQ. The CDR3 DNA follows: TGCGCCAGCAGCTTGCTCTTTCGAGCGGGAGGATTAGCCGGGGAGCTGTTTTTT. This sequence encodes CASSLLFRAGGLAGELFF.

This clonotype was found a few times. This chain joins TRBV27 and TRBJ2-1, with TRBD2 identical over 10 bases. The CDR3 has 15 residues. Trimming removed 3 bases from V and 8 bases from J; junction bases left unmatched: 7. Germline values: CDR1 MNHEY, CDR2 SMNVEV (reference sequence). CDR3 protein: CASSLGLARRDEQFF. The CDR3 DNA reads TGTGCCAGCAGTTTGGGACTAGCGAGGAGAGATGAGCAGTTCTTC.

This clonotype has more than one count but fewer than ten. The CDR3 nucleotides read TGTGCCAGCAGCTCAGATGACCGAACGGGAATCGCTGAAGCTTTCTTT. Amino acids: CASSSDDRTGIAEAFF. The J gene is TRBJ1-1, the V gene TRBV14; D unresolved. This CDR3 has 16 amino acids. The germline gives CDR1 SGHDN, CDR2 FVKESK. The V end lost 5 bases, the J end lost 6 bases, and 22 bases lay between the germline ends.

The genes are TRBV20-1 and TRBJ2-7; 13 bases agree with TRBD2. V lost 5 bases, J lost 4 bases, and 2 bases stayed unmatched. This CDR3 has 13 amino acids. The germline gives CDR1 DFQATT, CDR2 SNEGSKA (reference sequence). CDR3 region: CSAPTSGRYEQYF. The CDR3, as DNA: TGCAGTGCTCCGACTAGCGGGAGGTACGAGCAGTACTTC.

J is TRBJ1-1 and V is TRBV4-1; the D is unclear. V lost 1 base, J lost 0 bases, and 6 bases lay in between. From germline, CDR1 is MGHRA and CDR2 YSYEKL. There are 14 residues in the CDR3. CDR3 sequence reads: CASSQGILNTEAFF. The CDR3 DNA sequence: TGCGCCAGCAGCCAAGGCATTTTGAACACTGAAGCTTTCTTT.

The V gene is TRBV10-2, the J gene TRBJ1-5; the D gene is possibly TRBD1 (5 bases). Germline V lookup: CDR1 WSHSY, CDR2 SAAADI. V was cut by 0 bases and J by 6 bases, with 12 bases left in between. The CDR3 is 15 residues long. This CDR3 is CASSESVQGGQPQHF. The CDR3 coding sequence is TGCGCCAGCAGTGAGTCGGTCCAGGGTGGTCAGCCCCAGCATTTT.

In its sample, this clonotype was seen a few times. The chain couples TRBV11-1 to TRBJ2-7, with D possibly matching TRBD2 (6 bases). CDR1 is SGHAT, CDR2 FQDESV, per germline (reference sequence). V shed 5 bases and J shed 2 bases, with 13 bases lying between them. The CDR3 has 14 amino acids. The CDR3 sequence is CASSDPGLTYEQYF. The DNA for the CDR3 is TGTGCCAGCAGCGATCCGGGACTGACCTACGAGCAGTACTTC.

This clonotype was seen a few times. The V and J genes are TRBV6-2 or TRBV6-3 and TRBJ2-3; TRBD2 agrees at 10 bases. This CDR3 has 13 residues. V shed 6 bases and J 6 bases; nucleotides not matched to a gene: 3. Per germline, CDR1 MNHEY and CDR2 SVGEGT. This chain's CDR3 is CASRASGSDTQYF. CDR3 in DNA: TGTGCCAGCAGGGCTAGCGGGAGTGATACGCAGTATTTT.

This clonotype was seen a handful of times. V usage is TRBV5-1 and J usage is TRBJ2-2; 7 nucleotides line up with TRBD1. Per the germline V gene, CDR1 is SGHRS and CDR2 is YFSETQ. The CDR3 covers 15 residues. The V gene end was trimmed by 1 base and the J gene end by 7 bases; junction bases not matched to a gene: 7. The CDR3 DNA reads TGCGCCAGCAGCTTGTCACAGGGGATCCGCGGGGAGCTGTTTTTT. It is translated as CASSLSQGIRGELFF.

V gene TRBV6-1 combines with J gene TRBJ2-2, with 10 bases that match TRBD1. CDR3 length: 15 residues. Germline-derived CDR1 and CDR2 are MNHNS and SASEGT. Trimming took 11 bases from V and 5 from J; bases not matched to a gene: 11. This CDR3 reads CAAREDRGLTGELFF. CDR3 in DNA: TGTGCCGCTAGAGAGGACAGGGGGTTAACCGGGGAGCTGTTTTTT.

This clonotype showed up just a few times. The chain employs TRBV30 and TRBJ2-1; 8 nucleotides agree with TRBD2. The CDR3 has 13 amino acids. Germline V CDR1 and CDR2: GTSNPN, SVGIG (reference sequence). The V and J ends lost 4 bases and 12 bases, in that order; junction bases with no gene match: 11. CDR3 residues: CAWTPGRAQSQFF. In DNA form, the CDR3 reads TGTGCCTGGACGCCCGGGAGGGCCCAGTCGCAGTTCTTC. Full variable domain (outside the CDR3, taken from reference TRBV30 and TRBJ2-1): SQTIHQWPATLVQPVGSPLSLECTVEGTSNPNLYWYRQAAGRGLQLLFYSVGIGQISSEVPQNLSASRPQDRQFILSSKKLLLSDSGFYLCAWTPGRAQSQFFGPGTRLTVL.

This clonotype has only a few counts. The genes are TRBV7-7 and TRBJ2-1; 10 bases agree with TRBD1. Per germline, CDR1 SSHAT and CDR2 FNYEAQ (reference sequence). With 5 bases clipped from V and 7 bases from J, the junction kept 2 bases outside the gene matches. CDR3 length: 13 residues. CDR3 loop: CASSQDRGNEQFF. Here the CDR3 DNA reads TGTGCCAGCAGCCAGGACAGGGGGAATGAGCAGTTCTTC.

This clonotype turned up a few times. J is TRBJ2-2 and V is TRBV19; 8 positions match TRBD2. The CDR3 loop spans 14 amino acids. Germline assignment: CDR1 LNHDA and CDR2 SQIVND (reference sequence). V gave up 5 bases and J gave up 5 bases; unmatched junction bases: 4. This chain's CDR3 is CASSGTSRTGELFF. In DNA form, the CDR3 reads TGTGCCAGTAGTGGGACTAGTCGAACCGGGGAGCTGTTTTTT.

The chain carries TRBV20-1 and TRBJ2-3; the D gene is possibly TRBD2 (5 bases). CDR1 DFQATT and CDR2 SNEGSKA come from the germline V gene (reference sequence). Trimming left V 0 bases short and J 0 bases short, with 7 bases between. The CDR3 is 14 residues long. CDR3 DNA: TGCAGTGCTAGAGATACTAGAAGCACAGATACGCAGTATTTT. Translated, it gives CSARDTRSTDTQYF.

This clonotype was seen more than once but under ten times. The chain recombines TRBV29-1 with TRBJ1-1; D gene unclear. The V end was cut by 8 bases, the J end by 4 bases, with 14 bases between. The length of the CDR3 is 12 residues. The germline V gene has CDR1 SQVTM and CDR2 ANQGSEA. Here the CDR3 DNA reads TGCAGCTCCTCGAGGTTAGGCACTGAAGCTTTCTTT. It is translated as CSSSRLGTEAFF. Full variable domain (missing parts from reference TRBV29-1 and TRBJ1-1): SAVISQKPSRDICQRGTSLTIQCQVDSQVTMMFWYRQQPGQSLTLIATANQGSEATYESGFVIDKFPISRPNLTFSTLTVSNMSPEDSSIYLCSSSRLGTEAFFGQGTRLTVV.